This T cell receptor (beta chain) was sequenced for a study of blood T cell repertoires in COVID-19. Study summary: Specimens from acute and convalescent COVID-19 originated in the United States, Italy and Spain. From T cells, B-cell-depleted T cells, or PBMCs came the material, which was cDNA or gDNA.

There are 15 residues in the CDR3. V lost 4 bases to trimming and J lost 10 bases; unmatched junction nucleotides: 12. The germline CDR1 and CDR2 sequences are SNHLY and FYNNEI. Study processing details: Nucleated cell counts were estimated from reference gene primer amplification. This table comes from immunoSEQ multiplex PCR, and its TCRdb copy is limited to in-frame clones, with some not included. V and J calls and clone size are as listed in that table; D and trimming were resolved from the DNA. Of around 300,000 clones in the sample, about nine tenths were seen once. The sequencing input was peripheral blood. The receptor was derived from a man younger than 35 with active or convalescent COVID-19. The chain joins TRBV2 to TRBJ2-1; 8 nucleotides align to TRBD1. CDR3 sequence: CASSVRRGRSGEQFF. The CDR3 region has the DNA TGTGCCAGCAGTGTACGCAGGGGGCGCTCGGGCGAGCAGTTCTTC.